One and the same sample provided the 32 T cell receptor beta chains below, sequenced in a study of shared clonotypes between healthy human individuals. Naive CD8 cells lacked CD45RO, underwent positive selection for CCR7 and left out terminally differentiated effector memory CD45RA+ cells. Clones were sequenced by immunoSEQ multiplex PCR, and TCRdb holds only the in-frame ones, with some missing. The table lists approximately 600,000 clones, around 95% of them singletons. Sequencing was carried out using naive CD8+ T cells sorted from blood. These receptors came from a woman aged 30 to 39 in good health.

J is TRBJ1-3 and V is TRBV14; possibly TRBD1 for D (5 bases). V lost 4 bases to trimming and J lost 7 bases, with 17 bases between them. Germline CDR1 reads SGHDN; CDR2 reads FVKESK. The CDR3 is 15 residues long. The chain's CDR3 is CASSPNLGLRNTIYF. In DNA, the CDR3 is TGTGCCAGCAGCCCGAATTTGGGACTCCGGAACACCATATATTTT.

The CDR3 DNA follows: TGTGCCAGCAGTTTATCCGGGACAGGGGGATCCGAGCAGTACTTC. Protein sequence: CASSLSGTGGSEQYF. J is TRBJ2-7 and V is TRBV27, with 11 positions matching TRBD1. The J segment lost 6 bases and the V segment lost 0 bases, leaving 4 bases of the junction unmatched. CDR1 MNHEY and CDR2 SMNVEV come from the germline V gene (reference sequence). This CDR3 is built from 15 residues.

Note on this clone: This sample also contains other DNA sequences that code for the same CDR3. This sequence joins TRBV19 and TRBJ2-7; TRBD2 might be the D (5 bases). This CDR3 contains 14 residues. V shed 1 base and J shed 3 bases, with 10 bases lying between them. Per the germline V gene, CDR1 is LNHDA and CDR2 is SQIVND (reference sequence). This CDR3 reads CASSIGSGGYEQYF. CDR3 bases: TGTGCCAGTAGTATAGGATCTGGAGGCTACGAGCAGTACTTC.

The V and J genes are TRBV12-2 and TRBJ1-4; the table's D call, TRBD1, was not checked against the DNA. TRBV12-2 is a pseudogene segment. The CDR3 covers 16 residues. The CDR3 loop reads CASRFQGIKVVGKLFF. The CDR3 nucleotides read TGTGCAAGTCGCTTTCAGGGTATTAAGGTGGTAGGAAAACTGTTTTTT.

The chain combines TRBV7-2 with TRBJ2-7; 12 nucleotides agree with TRBD2. The trim removed 5 bases at V and 3 bases at J, leaving 2 bases unmatched. CDR1 is SGHTA, CDR2 FQGNSA, per germline. The CDR3 is 14 amino acids. For the CDR3, the DNA is TGTGCCAGCAGCCCGACTAGCGGGAGCTACGAGCAGTACTTC. It codes for CASSPTSGSYEQYF.

V and J are TRBV2 and TRBJ1-2; no firm D call. CDR1 SNHLY and CDR2 FYNNEI come from the germline V gene. V lost 4 bases, J lost 1 base, and 10 bases lay in between. This CDR3 comprises 14 residues. This chain's CDR3 is CASSVSPINYGYTF. Written as DNA, the CDR3 is TGTGCCAGCAGTGTTTCGCCGATTAACTATGGCTACACCTTC.

The chain recombines TRBV7-9 with TRBJ2-5; 9 nucleotides match TRBD1. The CDR3 contains 14 residues. CDR1 and CDR2 from the germline V gene are SEHNR and FQNEAQ (reference sequence). The V segment lost 4 bases and the J segment 2 bases; nucleotides outside the gene matches: 2. The CDR3, as DNA: TGTGCCAGCAGCTCCGGGACAGGGCAAGAGACCCAGTACTTC. Its translation is CASSSGTGQETQYF. Full variable domain (rest looked up from reference TRBV7-9 and TRBJ2-5): DTGVSQNPRHKITKRGQNVTFRCDPISEHNRLYWYRQTLGQGPEFLTYFQNEAQLEKSRLLSDRFSAERPKGSFSTLEIQRTEQGDSAMYLCASSSGTGQETQYFGPGTRLLVL.

The chain couples TRBV27 to TRBJ2-7, with D hard to call. V gave up 7 bases and J gave up 2 bases, with 3 bases separating them. The CDR3 is 10 residues long. Germline CDR1 reads MNHEY; CDR2 reads SMNVEV (reference sequence). The CDR3 protein is CASIPYEQYF. The CDR3 coding sequence is TGTGCCAGCATCCCCTACGAGCAGTACTTC.

The chain combines TRBV5-6 with TRBJ2-5; tentatively, D is TRBD2 (6 bases). The CDR3 length is 13 residues. The V and J ends lost 3 bases and 3 bases respectively, with 9 bases between them. CDR1 SGHDT and CDR2 YYEEEE come from the germline V gene. The DNA for the CDR3 is TGTGCCAGCAGCTCGGGACTTGAAGAGACCCAGTACTTC. This encodes CASSSGLEETQYF.

The gene calls are TRBV7-9 and TRBJ1-1; D is ambiguous. The CDR3 has 14 amino acids. V was pared by 1 base and J by 4 bases, with 10 bases between. Germline assignment: CDR1 SEHNR and CDR2 FQNEAQ (reference sequence). CDR3 residues: CASSLVGSGTEAFF. As DNA, the CDR3 is TGTGCCAGCAGCTTAGTAGGGTCGGGCACTGAAGCTTTCTTT.

V gene TRBV5-1 combines with J gene TRBJ1-3, with D unresolved. The CDR3 spans 17 residues. Between the trimmed V and J ends, which lost 3 bases and 0 bases, there was a span of 16 bases. Germline values: CDR1 SGHRS, CDR2 YFSETQ. The CDR3 reads CASSSRLGGNSGNTIYF. The CDR3 region has the DNA TGCGCCAGCAGCTCACGACTGGGAGGTAACTCTGGAAACACCATATATTTT.

The chain recombines TRBV11-2 with TRBJ2-3, with D unresolved. This CDR3 has 13 residues. The germline V gene encodes CDR1 SGHAT and CDR2 FQNNGV. V lost 3 bases to trimming and J lost 6 bases, with 10 bases between them. The CDR3 bases are TGTGCCAGCAGCTTGGGGATGCCCGATACGCAGTATTTT. It codes for CASSLGMPDTQYF.

V is TRBV28 and J is TRBJ2-1; no reliable D call. Germline V lookup: CDR1 MDHEN, CDR2 SYDVKM. The CDR3 runs to 14 residues. V was pared by 7 bases and J by 2 bases, with 12 bases between. CDR3 in DNA: TGTGCCAGCATGCCCCTAGGCGCCTACAATGAGCAGTTCTTC. This encodes CASMPLGAYNEQFF. Based on the CDR3 plus reference TRBV28 and TRBJ2-1, the full variable domain is DVKVTQSSRYLVKRTGEKVFLECVQDMDHENMFWYRQDPGLGLRLIYFSYDVKMKEKGDIPEGYSVSREKKERFSLILESASTNQTSMYLCASMPLGAYNEQFFGPGTRLTVL.

The genes are TRBV6-1 and TRBJ1-2; 8 positions agree with TRBD1. The CDR3 sequence is 13 residues long. V trimming: 7 bases; J trimming: 4 bases; junction bases outside the gene matches: 5. The V gene's germline CDR1 is MNHNS and CDR2 SASEGT. In DNA, the CDR3 is TGTGCCAGCATCGCAGGGGGCAGCTATGGCTACACCTTC. It yields the protein CASIAGGSYGYTF.

This chain connects TRBV19 to TRBJ1-6; the D is unclear. CDR1 and CDR2 from the germline V gene are LNHDA and SQIVND (reference sequence). The CDR3 consists of 8 residues. V lost 8 bases and J lost 11, with 1 base in between. The CDR3 nucleotides are TGTGCCAGTGCACCCCTCCACTTT. Amino acid sequence: CASAPLHF.

The table lists this clone with a few counts. The same CDR3 also results from other DNA sequences found in this sample. The rearrangement joins TRBV19 to TRBJ2-7, with 8 bases lining up with TRBD2. The CDR3 is 14 amino acids. The germline CDR1 and CDR2 sequences are LNHDA and SQIVND (reference sequence). V shed 1 base, J shed 3 bases, and the junction held 2 bases outside the gene matches. The CDR3 coding sequence is TGTGCCAGTAGTATAGGGGCGGGAGGCTACGAGCAGTACTTC. This sequence encodes CASSIGAGGYEQYF.

The gene calls are TRBV27 and TRBJ1-5; D gene ambiguous. CDR1 is MNHEY and CDR2 is SMNVEV in the germline V gene (reference sequence). V was shortened by 5 bases and J by 3 bases, with 14 bases between the two germline ends. The CDR3 runs to 15 residues. The CDR3 region is CASSPVAGFNQPQHF. The DNA of the CDR3 is TGTGCCAGCAGTCCGGTTGCGGGGTTCAATCAGCCCCAGCATTTT.

The V gene is TRBV5-1, the J gene TRBJ2-7; the match to TRBD2 covers 7 bases. Trimming at V came to 4 bases and at J to 5 bases, leaving 12 bases not matched to a gene. The CDR3 is made up of 15 amino acids. Germline loops: CDR1 SGHRS, CDR2 YFSETQ. CDR3 residues: CASSRGTNSPHEQYF. CDR3 nucleotides: TGCGCCAGCAGCCGAGGGACTAATTCCCCCCACGAGCAGTACTTC.

The CDR3 here is CASSRMTSVSSYEQYF. In DNA, the CDR3 is TGCGCCAGCAGCCGCATGACTAGCGTGAGCTCCTACGAGCAGTACTTC. The rearrangement joins TRBV4-1 to TRBJ2-7, with 8 bases aligning to TRBD2. The V segment lost 4 bases and the J segment 0 bases; nucleotides outside the gene matches: 8. Germline V lookup: CDR1 MGHRA, CDR2 YSYEKL. The CDR3 is made up of 16 amino acids.

As to this clone: This sequence may be a read error, since a much larger clone differs from it by one base. Other DNA sequences in this specimen translate into the identical CDR3. The chain carries TRBV13 and TRBJ2-7, with D unresolved. Germline loops: CDR1 PRHDT, CDR2 FYEKMQ (reference sequence). V lost 0 bases to trimming and J lost 4 bases, with 4 bases between them. CDR3 length: 12 residues. CDR3 sequence reads: CASSLGGYEQYF. The CDR3 nucleotides read TGTGCCAGCAGCTTAGGGGGTTACGAGCAGTACTTC.

The rearrangement uses TRBV2 and TRBJ2-7; perhaps TRBD1 as D (5 bases). Germline V lookup: CDR1 SNHLY, CDR2 FYNNEI. The V gene lost 7 bases and the J gene lost 3 bases, with 7 bases spanning the gap. The CDR3 totals 11 residues. The CDR3 reads CASIDSYEQYF. CDR3 nucleotides: TGTGCCAGCATAGACAGCTACGAGCAGTACTTC.

V and J are TRBV28 and TRBJ2-7; D is unclear. The V gene lost 4 bases and the J gene lost 5 bases, with 12 bases spanning the gap. The CDR3 length is 13 residues. The germline gives CDR1 MDHEN, CDR2 SYDVKM. The CDR3 DNA sequence: TGTGCCAGCAGTTCTAGTTCGTTCAACGAGCAGTACTTC. This gives the protein CASSSSSFNEQYF.

The rearrangement links TRBV7-9 to TRBJ2-5, with no clear D. Germline loops: CDR1 SEHNR, CDR2 FQNEAQ (reference sequence). CDR3 length equals 15 residues. V was shortened by 1 base and J by 5 bases, with 14 bases between the two germline ends. The CDR3 loop is CASSLEGYSVETQYF. Written as DNA, the CDR3 is TGTGCCAGCAGCTTAGAAGGGTACAGCGTGGAGACCCAGTACTTC.

Here the CDR3 DNA reads TGTGCCAGCAGTTTAGAGGCCCGGACGTACCAAGAGACCCAGTACTTC. Its protein is CASSLEARTYQETQYF. The chain recombines TRBV28 with TRBJ2-5; D gene uncertain. V dropped 2 bases and J dropped 0 bases, with 13 bases sitting between them. The CDR3 covers 16 residues. Germline V gives CDR1 MDHEN, CDR2 SYDVKM.

This chain uses TRBV9 with TRBJ2-5, with 13 bases identical to TRBD2. CDR3 length equals 18 residues. V was pared by 3 bases and J by 4 bases, with 12 bases of the junction left unmatched. Germline CDR1 SGDLS, CDR2 YYNGEE. CDR3 residues: CASSEGTSGIRTAETQYF. CDR3 nucleotides: TGTGCCAGCAGCGAGGGGACTAGCGGGATCCGGACGGCAGAGACCCAGTACTTC.

This chain connects TRBV25-1 to TRBJ2-5; no clear D. The CDR3 totals 16 residues. V dropped 6 bases and J dropped 1 base, with 18 bases sitting between them. Germline assignment: CDR1 MGHDK and CDR2 SYGVNS. DNA for the CDR3: TGTGCCAGCAGACCCTCTGTGCCGGCAGTCCAAGAGACCCAGTACTTC. Its protein is CASRPSVPAVQETQYF.

This rearrangement joins TRBV10-2 to TRBJ1-1; the D is unclear. The CDR3 is 12 amino acids. Germline values: CDR1 WSHSY, CDR2 SAAADI. V lost 0 bases to trimming and J lost 1 base, with 0 bases between them. CDR3 coding DNA: TGCGCCAGCAGTGAGTCGAACACTGAAGCTTTCTTT. Encoded protein: CASSESNTEAFF.

This chain connects TRBV28 to TRBJ2-7; weak D call: TRBD2 (6 bases). Germline V gene data show CDR1 as MDHEN and CDR2 as SYDVKM. Deletions cut 8 bases from V and 1 base from J, with 9 bases between. The CDR3 runs 12 residues. CDR3 region: CASGGLSYEQYF. The CDR3 nucleotides read TGTGCCAGCGGGGGACTTTCCTACGAGCAGTACTTC. The variable domain in full, with the rest retrieved from reference TRBV28 and TRBJ2-7, is DVKVTQSSRYLVKRTGEKVFLECVQDMDHENMFWYRQDPGLGLRLIYFSYDVKMKEKGDIPEGYSVSREKKERFSLILESASTNQTSMYLCASGGLSYEQYFGPGTRLTVT.

The chain combines TRBV20-1 with TRBJ2-7; tentatively, D is TRBD2 (5 bases). Germline CDR1 is DFQATT and CDR2 is SNEGSKA (reference sequence). This CDR3 is built from 11 residues. Between the trimmed V and J ends, which lost 5 bases and 3 bases, there was a span of 8 bases. CDR3 residues: CSALLGYEQYF. CDR3 nucleotide sequence: TGCAGTGCTCTACTAGGCTACGAGCAGTACTTC.

The rearrangement uses TRBV28 and TRBJ2-7, with D hard to call. Trimming pared 5 bases from V and 6 bases from J, leaving 11 bases between. This CDR3 comprises 12 residues. CDR1 and CDR2 (germline): MDHEN, SYDVKM. CDR3 residues: CASSLTSSEQYF. As DNA, the CDR3 is TGTGCCAGCAGTCTAACTTCGTCCGAGCAGTACTTC. Based on the CDR3 plus reference TRBV28 and TRBJ2-7, the full variable domain is DVKVTQSSRYLVKRTGEKVFLECVQDMDHENMFWYRQDPGLGLRLIYFSYDVKMKEKGDIPEGYSVSREKKERFSLILESASTNQTSMYLCASSLTSSEQYFGPGTRLTVT.

The rearrangement links TRBV28 to TRBJ1-3; the match to TRBD1 covers 7 bases. The trim removed 5 bases at V and 0 bases at J, leaving 10 bases unmatched. The germline V gene has CDR1 MDHEN and CDR2 SYDVKM. The CDR3 spans 17 residues. CDR3 amino acids: CASSNPDRLSSGNTIYF. Written as DNA, the CDR3 is TGTGCCAGCAGTAACCCGGACAGGTTAAGCTCTGGAAACACCATATATTTT.

This chain links TRBV7-6 with TRBJ2-3; D is perhaps TRBD2 (6 bases). Germline CDR1 reads SGHVS; CDR2 reads FNYEAQ. This CDR3 has 16 residues. The ends were cut back, 5 bases at V and 1 base at J, with 16 bases in the middle. The CDR3 protein is CASSGGWRDGTDTQYF. As DNA, the CDR3 is TGTGCCAGCAGCGGTGGGTGGCGGGATGGCACAGATACGCAGTATTTT.